One sample yielded the 14 T cell receptor beta chains listed below, sequenced in a study of spatial heterogeneity in lung cancer (dated by TCRdb to between 2017 and 2020). No antigen is known for these receptors. The time point label, as the study defines it: sample taken at primary tumor resection. Library preparation used 5' RACE. Reads for this sample came from a NextSeq 500. TCRdb trimmed the raw reads at Q25, called clones with MiXCR and kept productive beta chains. CDR3 protein duplicates are merged, each entry listing the most common genes and DNA. This sample gives about 10,000 distinct CDR3 sequences in total; around 7.3% of them show up just once. 19% of the sample comes from the top ten. Paper-wide results and their limitations: The number of expanded intratumoral alpha and beta TCRs correlated with the tumor nonsynonymous mutation count.

The sample in question was lung tumor tissue, obtained at surgery. Receptors originate from a male donor with early-stage non-small cell lung cancer.

This clonotype was seen many times. The chain links TRBV2 to TRBJ2-7, with D unresolved. This CDR3 comprises 13 residues. V was cut by 5 bases and J by 3 bases, with 11 bases left in between. Germline V lookup: CDR1 SNHLY, CDR2 FYNNEI. The CDR3 protein is CASSWAQGYEQYF. The CDR3 DNA follows: TGTGCCAGCAGTTGGGCCCAAGGCTACGAGCAGTACTTC. Combining the CDR3 with reference TRBV2 and TRBJ2-7 gives the whole variable domain EPEVTQTPSHQVTQMGQEVILRCVPISNHLYFYWYRQILGQKVEFLVSFYNNEISEKSEIFDDQFSVERPDGSNFTLKIRSTKLEDSAMYFCASSWAQGYEQYFGPGTRLTVT.

This clonotype was detected only a few times. The rearrangement joins TRBV7-2 to TRBJ2-5, with 7 bases aligning to TRBD1. Germline CDR1 is SGHTA and CDR2 is FQGNSA. The CDR3 has 14 residues. The V segment lost 5 bases and the J segment 5 bases; nucleotides outside the gene matches: 8. The CDR3 loop reads CASSKVGGRETQYF. Written as DNA, the CDR3 is TGTGCCAGCAGCAAAGTAGGGGGCAGGGAGACCCAGTACTTC.

This clonotype was recorded many times. This sequence joins TRBV21-1 and TRBJ2-1; the table's TRBD1 call for D was not verified on the DNA. TRBV21-1 is termed a pseudogene. This CDR3 has 14 residues. As DNA, the CDR3 is TGTGCCAGCAGCAAATCAACAGGGTTGGATGAGCAGTTCTTC. This codes for CASSKSTGLDEQFF.

This clonotype was seen ten or more times. The chain has TRBV5-1 and TRBJ1-5; TRBD1 matches at 8 bases. This CDR3 is built from 14 residues. Germline values: CDR1 SGHRS, CDR2 YFSETQ. Trimming took 0 bases from V and 6 from J; bases not matched to a gene: 2. The CDR3 bases are TGCGCCAGCAGCTTGGCAGGGGGCAGTCAGCCCCAGCATTTT. Translation: CASSLAGGSQPQHF.

The rearrangement joins TRBV28 to TRBJ2-3; 7 bases agree with TRBD1. The CDR3 sequence is 14 residues long. V shed 2 bases and J 5 bases; nucleotides not matched to a gene: 4. Germline CDR1 and CDR2: MDHEN and SYDVKM. As DNA, the CDR3 is TGTGCCAGCAGTTTACCTCAGGGGGTAGATACGCAGTATTTT. This translates into CASSLPQGVDTQYF.

At least ten counts were recorded for this clonotype. The V and J genes are TRBV12-3 or TRBV12-4 and TRBJ2-3; D remains unclear. Trimming shortened V by 3 bases and J by 4 bases, and 8 bases separated the two germline ends. The CDR3 runs 13 residues. The CDR3 DNA reads as TGTGCCAGCAGTTTCAGCAGGTCAGATACGCAGTATTTT. It encodes CASSFSRSDTQYF.

This clonotype was counted at least ten times. The chain joins TRBV20-1 to TRBJ2-3, with 8 bases aligning to TRBD1. CDR1 and CDR2 from the germline V gene are DFQATT and SNEGSKA (reference sequence). After removal of 6 bases from V and 2 bases from J, the junction contained 7 bases not matched to a gene. The CDR3 is made up of 14 amino acids. CDR3 sequence reads: CSAHDRGYTDTQYF. The CDR3 DNA reads as TGCAGTGCCCACGACAGGGGATACACAGATACGCAGTATTTT.

This clonotype was detected many times. This chain links TRBV27 with TRBJ2-7, with 8 bases aligning to TRBD2. Germline V gives CDR1 MNHEY, CDR2 SMNVEV (reference sequence). The CDR3 runs 14 residues. V shed 2 bases and J 2 bases; nucleotides not matched to a gene: 2. The DNA for the CDR3 is TGTGCCAGCAGTTTAATCGGGGGGGCCTACGAGCAGTACTTC. This codes for CASSLIGGAYEQYF.

This clonotype was picked up many times. CDR3 bases: TGTGCCTGGAGTAAACCGGGTAGCGGGGGGTCCTACGAGCAGTACTTC. Protein product: CAWSKPGSGGSYEQYF. The rearrangement uses TRBV30 and TRBJ2-7; 10 nucleotides agree with TRBD2. Germline V CDR1 and CDR2: GTSNPN, SVGIG (reference sequence). The V and J ends lost 2 bases and 1 base, in that order; junction bases with no gene match: 8. The CDR3 is 16 amino acids.

Notes on this clonotype: A much larger clone lies one base from this, so it may be a read error. The chain has TRBV29-1 and TRBJ1-4; TRBD1 is a possible D gene (5 bases). Germline V CDR1 and CDR2: SQVTM, ANQGSEA. CDR3 length equals 15 residues. CDR3 in amino acids: CGVEEQGTAGEKLFF. The CDR3 coding sequence is TGCGGCGTTGAAGAGCAAGGGACGGCGGGGGAAAAACTGTTTTTT.

The chain has TRBV7-9 and TRBJ1-2; no reliable D call. CDR3 length equals 15 residues. From germline, CDR1 is SEHNR and CDR2 FQNEAQ (reference sequence). V was trimmed by 1 base and J by 7 bases, leaving 16 bases between them. The CDR3 nucleotides are TGTGCCAGCAGCTTAGGCGGACTGGTTTCTGCTGGCTACACCTTC. It codes for CASSLGGLVSAGYTF.

V and J are TRBV6-5 and TRBJ2-6; D not resolved. CDR1 and CDR2 (germline): MNHEY, SVGAGI. This CDR3 region has 13 residues. Trimming cost V 8 bases and J 3 bases, with 8 bases left between them. The CDR3 loop is CASRVGGANVLTF. Here the CDR3 DNA reads TGTGCCAGCCGGGTAGGTGGGGCCAACGTCCTGACTTTC.

This clonotype was recorded many times. This chain connects TRBV11-3 to TRBJ1-2; D is undetermined. The CDR3 is made up of 12 amino acids. Trimming removed 4 bases at V and 5 bases at J, with 8 bases between. Germline CDR1 and CDR2: SGHNT and YENEEA. CDR3 amino acids: CASSSLSYGYTF. CDR3 nucleotide sequence: TGTGCCAGCAGCTCTCTCAGTTATGGCTACACCTTC.

The sample holds many counts of this clonotype. The chain links TRBV3-1 to TRBJ2-5; D assignment may be TRBD1 or TRBD2 (5 bases each). The CDR3 is 15 residues long. CDR1 and CDR2 from the germline V gene are LGHDT and YNNKEL (reference sequence). Trimming stripped 6 bases from V and 0 bases from J, with 14 bases between. The CDR3 DNA follows: TGTGCCAGCAGGGAGGACACCTACAACCAAGAGACCCAGTACTTC. This gives the protein CASREDTYNQETQYF.